This T cell receptor (beta chain) was captured by sequencing in a study of STAT5B mutations in CD4+ large granular lymphocyte leukemia. Study observations and caveats: Without putative leukemic clones, patient CD4-sorted repertoires remained more clonal than healthy CD4+ repertoires.

Clones were read by immunoSEQ multiplex PCR, and TCRdb kept only the in-frame ones, dropping some. The data show 48,000 or so clones, roughly 70% seen once. In the case of this clone: Antigen: not known.

The CDR3 is 12 residues long. Germline assignment: CDR1 SNHLY and CDR2 FYNNEI. The germline V and J ends were trimmed by 7 bases and 8 bases, with 14 bases remaining between them. The source of this sequence is a human donor in good health. Material for sequencing was CD4+ T cells from blood buffy coats. J is TRBJ1-2 and V is TRBV2; TRBD1 is a possible D gene (6 bases). The CDR3 is CASILGQRGYTF. The CDR3 DNA reads as TGTGCCAGCATCTTAGGACAGCGCGGCTACACCTTC.